The clone carrying this TCR beta chain was seen more than once but under ten times. The data derive from a study of beta chain features in type 1 diabetes. The study reverse transcribed the entire isolated RNA, so it sequenced expressed TCRB transcripts. TCRdb keeps only in-frame clones here, not all; method: immunoSEQ multiplex PCR. The sample lists around 400,000 clones; roughly 12% were seen once. The clonotype comes from a man aged 18 to 35 in good health. The specimen was naive CD4+ T cells from blood.

This CDR3 is CASSLVTGLGEKLFF. CDR3 bases: TGCGCCAGCAGCTTGGTTACAGGGCTGGGGGAAAAACTGTTTTTT. The V and J genes are TRBV5-1 and TRBJ1-4; TRBD1 might be the D (6 bases). The length of the CDR3 is 15 residues. V gave up 0 bases and J gave up 8 bases, with 14 bases separating them. Per the germline V gene, CDR1 is SGHRS and CDR2 is YFSETQ.